The 27 T cell receptor beta chains below come from one sample, sequenced in a study of prognosis after radiotherapy for stage I lung cancer (dated by TCRdb to 2020 to 2022). Sequenced on an Illumina HiSeq 3000. Two rounds of multiplex PCR on genomic DNA were used to amplify the TCR beta CDR3 region. The first PCR round used primers specific to each TRBV and TRBJ gene, and the primer sequences were filed in Chinese patent CN105087789A. The public sequencing data were trimmed at Q25 with fastp and processed into clonotypes with MiXCR by TCRdb, which kept only in-frame beta chains. Every CDR3 protein is listed once, alongside the most common genes and DNA of its rows. This sample lists tens of thousands of distinct CDR3 sequences; around 27% were detected once. Around 8% of the sample lies in the top ten. The sequences come from PBMCs, collected before or after stereotactic body radiation therapy (not recorded which). The source is a donor over 45 with non-small cell lung cancer.

As to this clonotype: A far larger clone is off by one base, so a read error is likely. The gene calls are TRBV2 and TRBJ2-2; D is perhaps TRBD2 (6 bases). Per the germline V gene, CDR1 is SNHLY and CDR2 is FYNNEI. The CDR3 extends over 16 amino acids. CDR3 in DNA: TGTGTCAGCAGCCCGGGACTCCCCGTCGGGACCGGGGAGCTGTTTTTT. Encoded protein: CVSSPGLPVGTGELFF.

The chain has TRBV5-1 and TRBJ2-3; tentatively, D is TRBD2 (6 bases). In germline, CDR1 is SGHRS, CDR2 YFSETQ. The V end was cut by 0 bases, the J end by 8 bases, with 19 bases between. This CDR3 comprises 16 residues. CDR3 region: CASSLEACAGSGTQYF. CDR3 DNA sequence: TGCGCCAGCAGCTTGGAAGCTTGTGCGGGATCGGGTACGCAGTATTTT.

This clonotype was detected ten times or more. The chain combines TRBV11-2 with TRBJ2-2; tentatively, D is TRBD1 or TRBD2 (5 bases each). Germline V gene data show CDR1 as SGHAT and CDR2 as FQNNGV. V lost 7 bases, J lost 4 bases, and 16 bases lay in between. The CDR3 sequence is 15 residues long. CDR3 in amino acids: CASTSGQSVTGELFF. In nucleotides, the CDR3 is TGTGCCAGCACCTCGGGGCAGTCGGTCACCGGGGAGCTGTTTTTT.

Many counts were recorded for this clonotype. As DNA, the CDR3 is TGTGCCAGCAGCCAATCTGCGGATGGCTACACCTTC. Its translation is CASSQSADGYTF. The V call is TRBV16, the J call TRBJ1-2; D is undetermined. The CDR3 covers 12 residues. Trimming pared 0 bases from V and 6 bases from J, leaving 5 bases between. Germline CDR1 reads KGHSY; CDR2 reads FQNENV.

Concerning this clonotype itself: At one of its ends the junction is not consistent with the germline gene, which may arise from a read error. The genes are TRBV4-1 and TRBJ1-4, with 8 bases aligning to TRBD1. This CDR3 spans 15 amino acids. Germline assignment: CDR1 MGHRA and CDR2 YSYEKL. CDR3 coding DNA: TGCGCCAGCAGCGAAGAAGCAGGGGGCAATGAAAAACTGTTTTTT. It yields the protein CASSEEAGGNEKLFF.

This clonotype appeared many times. The V call is TRBV5-1, the J call TRBJ1-2, with 7 bases that match TRBD1. CDR1 is SGHRS and CDR2 is YFSETQ in the germline V gene. This CDR3 spans 15 amino acids. Trimming cost V 7 bases and J 2 bases; bases outside gene matches: 11. The CDR3 region has the DNA TGCGCCAGCCGCCCCCAAGGGGGCGCAAACTATGGCTACACCTTC. It encodes CASRPQGGANYGYTF. Complete variable domain (other parts from reference TRBV5-1 and TRBJ1-2): KAGVTQTPRYLIKTRGQQVTLSCSPISGHRSVSWYQQTPGQGLQFLFEYFSETQRNKGNFPGRFSGRQFSNSRSEMNVSTLELGDSALYLCASRPQGGANYGYTFGSGTRLTVV.

This clonotype has ten or more counts. The CDR3: CASSLQGARVGQPQHF. The CDR3 DNA sequence: TGTGCCAGCAGCTTGCAGGGGGCGCGGGTCGGTCAGCCCCAGCATTTT. V and J are TRBV7-8 and TRBJ1-5, with 8 bases that match TRBD1. The germline V gene has CDR1 SGHVS and CDR2 FQNEAQ. The CDR3 runs 16 residues. V gave up 3 bases and J gave up 6 bases; unmatched junction bases: 10.

This clonotype was picked up many times. The chain has TRBV11-2 and TRBJ2-6; D is undetermined. Germline CDR1 SGHAT, CDR2 FQNNGV. This CDR3 comprises 16 residues. V was trimmed by 5 bases and J by 2 bases, leaving 13 bases between them. The DNA for the CDR3 is TGTGCCAGCAGCCCCAACCCTGGGACTGGGGCCAACGTCCTGACTTTC. Amino acid sequence: CASSPNPGTGANVLTF.

J is TRBJ1-1 and V is TRBV10-2; D unclear. V shed 7 bases and J shed 8 bases, with 17 bases lying between them. The CDR3 covers 13 residues. Germline CDR1 is WSHSY and CDR2 is SAAADI. DNA for the CDR3: TGCGCCAGCACCGAGGGAGGGTCTGGGGAAGCTTTCTTT. Translated, it gives CASTEGGSGEAFF.

This clonotype was observed many times. The rearrangement links TRBV9 to TRBJ2-2; either TRBD1 or TRBD2 may supply D (5 bases each). Trimming stripped 2 bases from V and 1 base from J, with 18 bases between. Germline CDR1 reads SGDLS; CDR2 reads YYNGEE. The CDR3 contains 18 residues. In nucleotides, the CDR3 is TGTGCCAGCAGCGTGGGGACGGCTCCCGTTTTGAACACCGGGGAGCTGTTTTTT. Its translation: CASSVGTAPVLNTGELFF.

This clonotype was seen many times. The chain combines TRBV20-1 with TRBJ1-4; D is uncertain. The CDR3 runs 11 residues. Per the germline V gene, CDR1 is DFQATT and CDR2 is SNEGSKA (reference sequence). The V gene lost 6 bases and the J gene lost 6 bases, with 8 bases spanning the gap. CDR3 region: CSATTDEKLFF. The CDR3 DNA is TGCAGTGCCACGACGGATGAAAAACTGTTTTTT.

This clonotype appeared many times. This chain uses TRBV2 with TRBJ1-2; no clear D gene. The V gene's germline CDR1 is SNHLY and CDR2 FYNNEI. V was trimmed by 7 bases and J by 8 bases, leaving 17 bases between them. This CDR3 has 13 residues. The CDR3 spells CASTADRVLGYTF. CDR3 in DNA: TGTGCCAGCACGGCAGACCGAGTCCTAGGCTACACCTTC.

This clonotype has at least ten counts. The chain links TRBV5-1 to TRBJ2-2, with D unresolved. Trimming removed 0 bases at V and 11 bases at J, with 11 bases between. The CDR3 extends over 13 amino acids. Germline V gives CDR1 SGHRS, CDR2 YFSETQ. This CDR3 is CASSLGGSRELFF. As DNA, the CDR3 is TGCGCCAGCAGCTTGGGGGGTTCGCGAGAGCTGTTTTTT.

In the case of this clonotype: The conserved final phenylalanine or tryptophan is absent from the CDR3, which likely points to a read error. The rearrangement uses TRBV6-2 or TRBV6-3 and TRBJ1-6; 8 bases are shared with TRBD1. The germline V gene encodes CDR1 MNHEY and CDR2 SVGEGT. CDR3 length equals 14 residues. DNA of the CDR3: TGTGCAAGCAGATTGACAGGGGAGAATTCACCCCTCCACTTA. It specifies CASRLTGENSPLHL.

This clonotype was observed many times. The CDR3 loop is CASRMSGGGYGYTF. CDR3 nucleotides: TGTGCCAGCAGGATGTCAGGGGGCGGCTATGGCTACACCTTC. The rearrangement joins TRBV2 to TRBJ1-2, with 8 bases matching TRBD1. V lost 6 bases to trimming and J lost 4 bases; unmatched junction nucleotides: 7. CDR3 size: 14 residues. The germline V gene encodes CDR1 SNHLY and CDR2 FYNNEI.

This clonotype was recorded many times. This chain connects TRBV18 to TRBJ2-7; the D is unclear. This CDR3 is 13 amino acids long. The germline V gene encodes CDR1 KGHSH and CDR2 LQKENI. V lost 3 bases and J lost 5, with 11 bases in between. CDR3 bases: TGTGCCAGCTCACCGTCGGAAGGTCACGAGCAGTACTTC. This translates into CASSPSEGHEQYF.

This clonotype was seen ten or more times. The J gene is TRBJ2-7, the V gene TRBV19; maybe TRBD2 (6 bases). The CDR3 runs 13 residues. Trimming removed 9 bases from V and 6 bases from J, with 18 bases in between. Germline V gene sequence: CDR1 LNHDA, CDR2 SQIVND (reference sequence). Here the CDR3 reads CASKGLTISEQYF. CDR3 nucleotide sequence: TGTGCCAGCAAGGGACTGACGATCTCCGAGCAGTACTTC.

In its sample, this clonotype was seen many times. V usage is TRBV20-1 and J usage is TRBJ1-6; 7 bases line up with TRBD1. The CDR3 sequence is 15 residues long. The germline gives CDR1 DFQATT, CDR2 SNEGSKA (reference sequence). Losses at the gene ends were 2 bases for V and 6 bases for J; bases not matched to a gene: 7. DNA of the CDR3: TGCAGTGCTAGAAAACGTGGACAGGTTAATTCACCCCTCCACTTT. Amino acids: CSARKRGQVNSPLHF.

This clonotype showed up many times. The chain carries TRBV12-3 or TRBV12-4 and TRBJ1-1, with D possibly TRBD1 on 5 matching bases. The CDR3 sequence is 14 residues long. Trimming removed 3 bases from V and 1 base from J, with 9 bases in between. Written as DNA, the CDR3 is TGTGCCAGCAGTTTGCGGGGGGGGAACACTGAAGCTTTCTTT. It encodes CASSLRGGNTEAFF.

Remarks on this clonotype: With only one base between it and a far larger clone, this is likely a read error. The chain uses TRBV6-2 or TRBV6-3 and TRBJ2-1; 8 bases line up with TRBD1. The length of the CDR3 is 15 residues. Per germline, CDR1 MNHEY and CDR2 SVGEGT. As DNA, the CDR3 is TGTGCCAGCAGTCCGGACAGGGAAAGGTACAATGAGCGGTTCTTC. This encodes CASSPDRERYNERFF.

This clonotype was detected only a few times. One base separates it from a far larger clone, so it is likely a read error. The V call is TRBV6-4, the J call TRBJ1-6; TRBD1 is a possible D gene (6 bases). Trimming left V 6 bases short and J 7 bases short, with 19 bases between. Germline loops: CDR1 MRHNA, CDR2 SNTAGT. CDR3 size: 16 residues. CDR3 protein: CASRPTPQGKNSPLHF. CDR3 DNA sequence: TGTGCCAGCAGACCTACCCCTCAGGGGAAAAATTCACCCCTCCACTTT.

Of note for this clonotype: This sequence is one base from a far larger clone and is likely a read error. The chain couples TRBV6-1 to TRBJ1-3; D call uncertain. The CDR3 contains 11 residues. Trimming removed 6 bases from V and 6 bases from J, with 6 bases in between. Germline lookup yields CDR1 MNHNS and CDR2 SASEGT. Here the CDR3 DNA reads TGTGCCAGCAGCCACCTAAACACCATATATTTT. Protein sequence: CASSHLNTIYF.

This clonotype was recorded many times. This sequence joins TRBV6-1 and TRBJ2-7, with unresolved D. Germline assignment: CDR1 MNHNS and CDR2 SASEGT. The V end was cut by 7 bases, the J end by 12 bases, with 16 bases between. The CDR3 is made up of 11 amino acids. CDR3 in DNA: TGTGCCAGCACTGGCCTACGAGTCCTGTACTTC. Encoded protein: CASTGLRVLYF.

This clonotype was recorded at least ten times. V is TRBV29-1 and J is TRBJ1-2, with TRBD1 matching 7 bases. Per the germline V gene, CDR1 is SQVTM and CDR2 is ANQGSEA. The CDR3 consists of 13 residues. J lost 2 bases, V lost 3 bases, and 3 bases had no gene match. This chain's CDR3 is CSVEARGNYGYTF. The CDR3 coding sequence is TGCAGCGTTGAGGCCAGGGGGAACTATGGCTACACCTTC. Complete variable domain (other parts from reference TRBV29-1 and TRBJ1-2): SAVISQKPSRDICQRGTSLTIQCQVDSQVTMMFWYRQQPGQSLTLIATANQGSEATYESGFVIDKFPISRPNLTFSTLTVSNMSPEDSSIYLCSVEARGNYGYTFGSGTRLTVV.

This clonotype was detected many times. V usage is TRBV4-2 and J usage is TRBJ1-1, with D perhaps matching TRBD1 (5 bases). Germline loops: CDR1 LGHNA, CDR2 YNFKEQ. The CDR3 is made up of 13 amino acids. V dropped 0 bases and J dropped 10 bases, with 12 bases sitting between them. CDR3 sequence reads: CASSQDRVSGAFF. The CDR3 bases are TGTGCCAGCAGCCAAGACAGGGTTTCGGGAGCTTTCTTT.

As for this clonotype: A much larger clone differs from this one at a single base, so this may be a read error. No conserved phenylalanine or tryptophan is present at the end of the CDR3, so a read error is the likely explanation. No DNA is shown, since the ends of the CDR3 on it are uncertain; the CDR3 is the one TCRdb lists. The chain couples TRBV6-2 or TRBV6-3 to TRBJ2-5; the D segment call TRBD1 is taken from the table without a DNA check. Germline CDR1 reads MNHEY; CDR2 reads SVGEGT. Both ends counted, the CDR3 spans 13 residues. CDR3 amino acids: CASSPPPVETQCL.

This clonotype was seen repeatedly, ten times or more. This rearrangement joins TRBV28 to TRBJ1-2; 9 bases align to TRBD1. Germline V CDR1 and CDR2: MDHEN, SYDVKM. The CDR3 runs 15 residues. After removal of 4 bases from V and 3 bases from J, the junction contained 6 bases not matched to a gene. The CDR3 protein is CASSSTGGGDYGYTF. The CDR3 DNA is TGTGCCAGCAGTTCGACAGGGGGGGGGGACTATGGCTACACCTTC.